A selection of T cell receptor beta chains follows, all from one sample in a study of blood T cell repertoires in COVID-19. Clones were read by immunoSEQ multiplex PCR, and TCRdb kept only the in-frame ones, dropping some. The sample includes 110,000 or so clones, around 89% of them seen just once. Sequencing was performed on peripheral blood. Receptor source: a woman between 45 and 60 years old with acute or convalescent COVID-19. Both conserved end residues are part of each CDR3. A D gene is named only where the DNA matches it firmly. A clone size is listed for some rows: how often the clone was seen (once, few, many), or a class if it is expanded.

v_gene	d_gene	j_gene	abundance	CDR3nt	CDR3aa
TRBV25-1	TRBD1	TRBJ2-7	.	TGTGCCAGCACCTCCTACCGGACAGGGGGCGAGCAGTACTTC	CASTSYRTGGEQYF
TRBV3-1/TRBV3-2	TRBD1	TRBJ1-1	few	TGTGCCAGCAGCCAACGGACAGGGAGCACTGAAGCTTTCTTT	CASSQRTGSTEAFF
TRBV30	.	TRBJ1-2	.	TGTGCCTGGAGTACCGCTGGAGTTACTAACTATGGCTACACCTTC	CAWSTAGVTNYGYTF
TRBV9	.	TRBJ2-7	.	TGTGCCAGCAGCGTAGGGTGGGAGTTCTTCGAGCAGTACTTC	CASSVGWEFFEQYF
TRBV5-4	TRBD1	TRBJ2-2	.	TGTGCCAGCAGCTTGTTACAGGGGTATTATTCCGGGGAGCTGTTTTTT	CASSLLQGYYSGELFF
TRBV3-1/TRBV3-2	.	TRBJ1-6	.	TGTGCCAGCAGTTGGACACCCCAAGGTTCCTATAATTCACCCCTCCACTTT	CASSWTPQGSYNSPLHF
TRBV19	TRBD1	TRBJ1-5	.	TGTGCCAGTAGTATAACAGGGGGCAATCAGCCCCAGCATTTT	CASSITGGNQPQHF
TRBV19	.	TRBJ2-1	.	TGTGCCACGGGTAGCTCCTACAATGAGCAGTTCTTC	CATGSSYNEQFF
TRBV15	.	TRBJ2-4	.	TGTGCCACCAGCAGAGATCCGGGGGTTGACATTCAGTACTTC	CATSRDPGVDIQYF
TRBV24-1	.	TRBJ1-2	.	TGTGCCACCAGTGACCCCACGGGGAGGAGCTATGGCTACACCTTC	CATSDPTGRSYGYTF
TRBV6-5	TRBD1	TRBJ2-7	.	TGTGCCAGCCACCGGGACAGGATCATCAACGAGCAGTACTTC	CASHRDRIINEQYF
TRBV5-1	.	TRBJ1-1	once	TGCGCCAGCAGCTTGGACACCATCACTGAAGCTTTCTTT	CASSLDTITEAFF
TRBV7-9	.	TRBJ1-2	.	TGTGCCAGCAGCCACATGGAGGGGCAGATCTATGGCTACACCTTC	CASSHMEGQIYGYTF
TRBV19	.	TRBJ1-1	.	TGTGCCAGTAGTCCCGGGGCCCGGGAAGGGGGAACTGAAGCTTTCTTT	CASSPGAREGGTEAFF
TRBV15	.	TRBJ2-6	.	TGTGCCACCAGCAGTGTTCGAGGAGCCGGGGCCAACGTCCTGACTTTC	CATSSVRGAGANVLTF
TRBV11-1	.	TRBJ2-3	few	TGTGCCAGCAGCTCCCAAATACGGACAGTCACAGATACGCAGTATTTT	CASSSQIRTVTDTQYF
TRBV30	.	TRBJ1-1	.	TGTGCCTGGAGCGGGATCTTTAACACTGAAGCTTTCTTT	CAWSGIFNTEAFF
TRBV27	TRBD2	TRBJ2-5	.	TGTGCCAGCAGTAGTATAGCGGGAGGGGAAGAGACCCAGTACTTC	CASSSIAGGEETQYF
TRBV6-6	TRBD1	TRBJ1-2	.	TGTGCCAGCAGCCACCTTGAGGGACAGGGGAGCGGCTACACCTTC	CASSHLEGQGSGYTF
TRBV30	TRBD1	TRBJ1-2	once	TGTGCCTGGAGTTGGACAGGGGGTGGCTACACCTTC	CAWSWTGGGYTF
TRBV5-5	.	TRBJ2-3	.	TGTGCCAGCAGTTTAGACAAGACGGGACTTAACACAGATACGCAGTATTTT	CASSLDKTGLNTDTQYF
TRBV6-1	.	TRBJ2-3	.	TGTGCCAGCAGTGAATGGAGGGGAGAGGGCACAGATACGCAGTATTTT	CASSEWRGEGTDTQYF
TRBV19	.	TRBJ1-1	.	TGTGCCAGTAGTACTGGACTATACCTCAGTGAAGCTTTCTTT	CASSTGLYLSEAFF
TRBV19	TRBD1	TRBJ2-7	.	TGTGCCAGTAGTATAGCCCAGGGGGCCGACGAGCAGTACTTC	CASSIAQGADEQYF